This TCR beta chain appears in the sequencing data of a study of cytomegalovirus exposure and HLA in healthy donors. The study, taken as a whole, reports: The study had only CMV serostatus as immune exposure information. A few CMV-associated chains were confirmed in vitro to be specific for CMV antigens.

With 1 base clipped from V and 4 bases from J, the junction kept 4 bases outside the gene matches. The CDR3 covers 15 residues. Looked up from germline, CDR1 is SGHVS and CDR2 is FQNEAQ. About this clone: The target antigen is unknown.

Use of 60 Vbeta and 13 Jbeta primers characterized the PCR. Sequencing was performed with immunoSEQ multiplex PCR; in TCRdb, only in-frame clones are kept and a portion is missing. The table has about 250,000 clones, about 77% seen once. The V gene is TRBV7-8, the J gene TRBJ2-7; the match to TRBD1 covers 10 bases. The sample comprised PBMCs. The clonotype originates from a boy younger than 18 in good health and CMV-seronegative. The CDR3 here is CASSLEGQGIYEQYF. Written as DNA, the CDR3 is TGTGCCAGCAGCTTAGAGGGACAGGGGATTTACGAGCAGTACTTC.